These 13 T cell receptor beta chains share one sample of origin, sequenced in a study of T cell clonality in common variable immunodeficiency. Overall study results and limits: In common variable immunodeficiency, TCR beta chains reportedly carried fewer deletions and N-nucleotide insertions.

For these TCRs, the target antigens are not known. Libraries were prepared by immunoSEQ multiplex PCR; TCRdb keeps only in-frame clonotypes and omits some of them. The data show under 35,000 clones, with none appearing a single time. Sample: peripheral blood mononuclear cells. All receptors derive from a human donor with common variable immunodeficiency.

The CDR3 reads CATSPDRGRQPQHF. The covered CDR3 bases are TGCGCCACATCCCCGGACAGGGGGCGTCAGCCC. This chain links TRBV23-1 with TRBJ1-5; 11 bases are shared with TRBD1. The missing CDR3 end, 3 residues past where the read stops, is filled in from the germline J gene. TRBV23-1 qualifies as an ORF whose function is uncertain. The CDR3 length is 14 residues. V was clipped by 10 bases and J by 6 bases; unmatched bases: 8.

This clone was picked up a small number of times. The read ends 3 residues before the CDR3 terminus; that terminus is restored from the germline J gene. V and J are TRBV6-2 or TRBV6-3 and TRBJ2-5, with TRBD2 matching 7 bases. Germline values: CDR1 MNHEY, CDR2 SVGEGT. The ends lost 2 bases at V and 3 bases at J; junction bases unmatched: 6. The CDR3 extends over 15 amino acids. The CDR3 is CASSYRPRGEETQYF. CDR3 DNA (partial): TGTGCCAGCAGTTACCGCCCCCGGGGGGAAGAGACC.

This clone appeared a few times. Read coverage stops 3 residues before the CDR3 terminus; the germline J gene supplies the remainder. This chain joins TRBV13 and TRBJ1-1; D not resolved. This CDR3 has 13 amino acids. The germline V and J ends were trimmed by 5 bases and 2 bases, with 9 bases remaining between them. From germline, CDR1 is PRHDT and CDR2 FYEKMQ (reference sequence). The CDR3 bases that were read are TGTGCCAGCAGCCCTAACAGAAACACTGAA. As protein: CASSPNRNTE. The full CDR3 protein reads CASSPNRNTEAFF. The variable domain in full, with the rest retrieved from reference TRBV13 and TRBJ1-1, is AAGVIQSPRHLIKEKRETATLKCYPIPRHDTVYWYQQGPGQDPQFLISFYEKMQSDKGSIPDRFSAQQFSDYHSELNMSSLELGDSALYFCASSPNRNTEAFFGQGTRLTVV.

This clone came up many times. The read comes to an end 3 residues before the CDR3 does, leaving the germline J gene to fill in the end. This chain joins TRBV7-9 and TRBJ2-1, with D unclear. This CDR3 comprises 13 residues. In germline, CDR1 is SEHNR, CDR2 FQNEAQ (reference sequence). Trimming removed 5 bases from V and 5 bases from J, with 10 bases in between. The CDR3 spells CASSATGDNEQFF. The covered CDR3 bases are TGTGCCAGCAGCGCCACGGGTGACAATGAG.

This clone was counted between two and nine times. Coverage ceases 3 residues before the CDR3 finishes, and the germline J gene fills in the end. The chain links TRBV16 to TRBJ1-2, with D possibly TRBD1 on 6 matching bases. Trimming took 0 bases from V and 3 from J, leaving 20 bases between them. The germline V gene encodes CDR1 KGHSY and CDR2 FQNENV. This CDR3 comprises 18 residues. The CDR3: CASSQSEQGPTEDYGYTF. CDR3 bases read: TGTGCCAGCAGCCAATCGGAGCAGGGGCCGACAGAGGACTATGGC.

This clone was observed a handful of times. At one boundary the junction diverges from the germline segment, which might be a read error. The missing CDR3 end, 3 residues past where the read stops, is filled in from the germline J gene. The J gene is TRBJ1-1, the V gene TRBV7-3, with 9 positions matching TRBD1. The CDR3 has 17 residues. Germline values: CDR1 SGHTA, CDR2 FQGTGA. The sequenced CDR3 bases are TGTGCCAGCAGCCTAACCCCAGCCGGGACAGGGTATGGTGAA. Translation gives CASSLTPAGTGYGE. From start to end, the CDR3 is CASSLTPAGTGYGEAFF.

Of note for this clone: Coverage ceases 3 residues before the CDR3 finishes, and the germline J gene fills in the end. The rearrangement links TRBV7-3 to TRBJ2-1; TRBD1 is a possible D gene (6 bases). Between the trimmed V and J ends, which lost 3 bases and 6 bases, there was a span of 12 bases. Per the germline V gene, CDR1 is SGHTA and CDR2 is FQGTGA. CDR3 size: 14 residues. CDR3 bases read: TGTGCCAGCAGCTTTGATGGGGGCGGCAATGAG. Its protein is CASSFDGGGNE. The entire CDR3 sequence reads CASSFDGGGNEQFF.

This clone was counted only a few times. The read terminates 3 residues before the CDR3 end, so the remaining end is supplied by the germline J gene. The rearrangement uses TRBV11-1 and TRBJ2-2, with unresolved D. Trimming stripped 3 bases from V and 6 bases from J, with 5 bases between. The CDR3 sequence is 12 residues long. CDR1 is SGHAT, CDR2 FQDESV, per germline (reference sequence). CDR3 bases read: TGTGCCAGCAGCTTCCCCGCCGGGGAG. Its protein product is CASSFPAGE. The whole CDR3 protein is CASSFPAGELFF.

The sample holds a few counts of this clone. The read comes to an end 3 residues before the CDR3 does, leaving the germline J gene to fill in the end. The rearrangement uses TRBV19 and TRBJ2-2; 9 positions agree with TRBD1. The CDR3 is made up of 17 amino acids. The germline CDR1 and CDR2 sequences are LNHDA and SQIVND (reference sequence). J was trimmed by 7 bases and V by 7 bases; bases with no gene match: 16. The part of the CDR3 DNA that was read is TGTGCCAGTACCTATTCCGGGACAGGGTATTTTGGCGGGGAG. Its translation: CASTYSGTGYFGGE. The complete CDR3 sequence is CASTYSGTGYFGGELFF. The full variable domain, rest sourced from reference TRBV19 and TRBJ2-2, is DGGITQSPKYLFRKEGQNVTLSCEQNLNHDAMYWYRQDPGQGLRLIYYSQIVNDFQKGDIAEGYSVSREKKESFPLTVTSAQKNPTAFYLCASTYSGTGYFGGELFFGEGSRLTVL.

This clone showed up just a few times. Read data end 3 residues before the CDR3 end; the end is taken from the germline J gene. The rearrangement uses TRBV30 and TRBJ1-3, with D perhaps matching TRBD1 (6 bases). The CDR3 sequence is 15 residues long. Trimming stripped 2 bases from V and 4 bases from J, with 15 bases between. Germline CDR1 and CDR2: GTSNPN and SVGIG (reference sequence). CDR3 protein: CAWSLTRGGGNTIYF. The CDR3 DNA, read in part, is TGTGCCTGGAGTTTAACCAGGGGAGGGGGAAACACC. Complete variable domain (other parts from reference TRBV30 and TRBJ1-3): SQTIHQWPATLVQPVGSPLSLECTVEGTSNPNLYWYRQAAGRGLQLLFYSVGIGQISSEVPQNLSASRPQDRQFILSSKKLLLSDSGFYLCAWSLTRGGGNTIYFGEGSWLTVV.

A few counts support this clone. Sequencing ends 3 residues short of the CDR3 end; the germline J gene provides the rest. The chain has TRBV5-1 and TRBJ2-5, with D perhaps TRBD2 (6 bases). Germline V lookup: CDR1 SGHRS, CDR2 YFSETQ. V was shortened by 2 bases and J by 2 bases, with 13 bases between the two germline ends. The CDR3 runs 15 residues. CDR3 loop: CASSLEGRRQETQYF. The sequenced CDR3 bases are TGCGCCAGCAGCTTAGAGGGGAGGCGGCAAGAGACC.

This clone appeared a few times. The CDR3 extends 3 residues past the end of the read, so its final part is completed from the germline J gene. This chain connects TRBV7-3 to TRBJ2-7, with D possibly matching TRBD2 (6 bases). The CDR3 has 15 amino acids. V was shortened by 1 base and J by 1 base, with 11 bases between the two germline ends. Germline-derived CDR1 and CDR2 are SGHTA and FQGTGA. CDR3: CASSLNGAGSYEQYF. The part of the CDR3 DNA that was read is TGTGCCAGCAGCTTAAATGGGGCGGGGTCCTACGAG. The complete variable domain, with remaining parts taken from reference TRBV7-3 and TRBJ2-7, reads GAGVSQTPSNKVTEKGKYVELRCDPISGHTALYWYRQSLGQGPEFLIYFQGTGAADDSGLPNDRFFAVRPEGSVSTLKIQRTERGDSAVYLCASSLNGAGSYEQYFGPGTRLTVT.

Regarding this clone: From the germline J gene comes the end of the CDR3, since the read stops 3 residues before it. The V gene is TRBV7-6, the J gene TRBJ2-5; TRBD2 might be the D (5 bases). Germline assignment: CDR1 SGHVS and CDR2 FNYEAQ. The CDR3 extends over 15 amino acids. The V end lost 1 base, the J end lost 5 bases, and 14 bases lay between the germline ends. The sequenced CDR3 bases are TGTGCCAGCAGCTTAGATACCCTCCGAGGGGAGACC. This sequence encodes CASSLDTLRGET. The CDR3 in full is CASSLDTLRGETQYF. Full variable domain (outside the CDR3, taken from reference TRBV7-6 and TRBJ2-5): GAGVSQSPRYKVTKRGQDVALRCDPISGHVSLYWYRQALGQGPEFLTYFNYEAQQDKSGLPNDRFSAERPEGSISTLTIQRTEQRDSAMYRCASSLDTLRGETQYFGPGTRLLVL.